This T cell receptor (beta chain) was identified in a study of a mutant IDH1 vaccine in newly diagnosed glioma. Study-wide results and limits: With respect to changes in top peripheral T cell clonotypes, pseudoprogression seemed unrelated. Overall, around 93% of patients had vaccine-induced immune responses.

Clones were sequenced by immunoSEQ multiplex PCR, and TCRdb holds only the in-frame ones, with some missing. Here the sample spans around 60,000 clones, about 90% being singletons. Time point described: baseline, week 1 (first vaccination visit). Treatment given: pre-vaccination baseline after standard-of-care therapy. About this clone: Its cognate antigen is unknown.

The V segment lost 1 base and the J segment 3 bases; nucleotides outside the gene matches: 8. The CDR3 contains 17 residues. CDR1 and CDR2 (germline): LGHNA, YNFKEQ. The sequence was obtained from a man between 45 and 60 years old with glioma. Sequenced here: PBMCs, sampled from a glioma patient treated with radiotherapy, temozolomide or both. This chain joins TRBV4-2 and TRBJ2-7; 11 bases agree with TRBD1. The CDR3 spells CASSQATPGQGDYEQYF. The CDR3 bases are TGTGCCAGCAGCCAAGCTACCCCGGGACAGGGGGACTACGAGCAGTACTTC.